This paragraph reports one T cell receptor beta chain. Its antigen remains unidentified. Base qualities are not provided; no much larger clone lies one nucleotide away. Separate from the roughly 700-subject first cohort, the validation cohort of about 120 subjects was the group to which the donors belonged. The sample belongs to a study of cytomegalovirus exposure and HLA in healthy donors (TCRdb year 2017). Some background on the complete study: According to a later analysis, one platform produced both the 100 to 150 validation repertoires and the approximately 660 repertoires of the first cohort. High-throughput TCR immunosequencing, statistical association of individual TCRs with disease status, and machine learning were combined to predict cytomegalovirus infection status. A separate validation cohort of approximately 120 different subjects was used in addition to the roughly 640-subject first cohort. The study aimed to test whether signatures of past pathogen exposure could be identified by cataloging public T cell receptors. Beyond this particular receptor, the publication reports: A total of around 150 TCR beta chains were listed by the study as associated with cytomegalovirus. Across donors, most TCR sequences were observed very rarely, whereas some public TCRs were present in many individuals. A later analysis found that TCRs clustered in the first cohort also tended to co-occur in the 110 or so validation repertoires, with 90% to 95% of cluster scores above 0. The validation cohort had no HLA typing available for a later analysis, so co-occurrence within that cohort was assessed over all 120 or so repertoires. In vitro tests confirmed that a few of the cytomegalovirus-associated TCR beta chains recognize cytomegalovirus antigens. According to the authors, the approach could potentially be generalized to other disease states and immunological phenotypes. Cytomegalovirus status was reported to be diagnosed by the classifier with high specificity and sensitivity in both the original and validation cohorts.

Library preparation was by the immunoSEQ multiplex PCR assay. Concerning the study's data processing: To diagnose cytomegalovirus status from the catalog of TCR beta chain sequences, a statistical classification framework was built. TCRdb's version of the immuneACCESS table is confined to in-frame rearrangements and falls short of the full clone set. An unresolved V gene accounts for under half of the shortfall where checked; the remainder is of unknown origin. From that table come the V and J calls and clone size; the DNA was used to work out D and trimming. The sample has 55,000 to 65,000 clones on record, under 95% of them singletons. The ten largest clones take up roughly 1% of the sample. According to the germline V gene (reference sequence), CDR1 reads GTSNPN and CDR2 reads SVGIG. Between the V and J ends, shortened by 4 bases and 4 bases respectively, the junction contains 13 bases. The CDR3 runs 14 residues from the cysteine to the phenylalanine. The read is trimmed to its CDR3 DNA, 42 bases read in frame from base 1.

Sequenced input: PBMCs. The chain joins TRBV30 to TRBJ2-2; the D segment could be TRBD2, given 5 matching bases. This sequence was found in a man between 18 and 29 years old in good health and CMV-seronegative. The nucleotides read TGTGCCTGGACCCGACGGGGAATCACCGGGGAGCTGTTTTTT. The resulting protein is CAWTRRGITGELFF.